These T cell receptor beta chains were read from a single sample in a study of cytomegalovirus exposure and HLA in healthy donors. Profiling relied on immunoSEQ multiplex PCR, and the TCRdb table lists in-frame clones only, not all of them. The sample lists a few hundred thousand clones; nearly 90% were seen once. Sample: PBMCs. These receptors were collected from a woman between 18 and 29 years old in good health and CMV-seronegative. The CDR3 runs from the conserved cysteine through the conserved F or W. The D gene is left open where the match is weak. The listing skips clone size in some rows; elsewhere it reads once, few, many or a size class.

TRBD1	NA	TRBV28	TRBJ1-4	TGTGCCAGCACTGATTCCGGGACAGCTAATGAAAAACTGTTTTTT	CASTDSGTANEKLFF
TRBD2	NA	TRBV28	TRBJ2-3	TGTGCCAGCAGTTCCCCTAGCGGGGGTTACACAGATACGCAGTATTTT	CASSSPSGGYTDTQYF
NA	NA	TRBV11-2	TRBJ2-3	TGTGCCAGCAGCTTTAACTCTGGGGGCCGCACAGATACGCAGTATTTT	CASSFNSGGRTDTQYF
NA	NA	TRBV28	TRBJ1-3	TGTGCCAGCAATCCCTCAGGGACTGGAAACACCATATATTTT	CASNPSGTGNTIYF
NA	NA	TRBV27	TRBJ2-1	TGTGCCAGCAGTTCGACCGGAATACAGTACAATGAGCAGTTCTTC	CASSSTGIQYNEQFF
NA	NA	TRBV5-1	TRBJ2-3	TGCGCCAGCCACACCCAGTTTCCAGATACGCAGTATTTT	CASHTQFPDTQYF
NA	NA	TRBV27	TRBJ2-5	TGTGCCAGCAGTTCGCAGGGTGTTGGACAGCAAGAGACCCAGTACTTC	CASSSQGVGQQETQYF
NA	NA	TRBV19	TRBJ1-1	TGTGCCAGTAGTATATATAGGACAGCAAAGGCTGAAGCTTTCTTT	CASSIYRTAKAEAFF
NA	NA	TRBV2	TRBJ2-3	TGTGCCAGCAGTGAGGCAGGGCGGACAGATACGCAGTATTTT	CASSEAGRTDTQYF
NA	NA	TRBV5-4	TRBJ2-1	TGTGCCAGCAGCTTGCGCCAGGGCTCCTACAATGAGCAGTTCTTC	CASSLRQGSYNEQFF
TRBD1	NA	TRBV18	TRBJ1-4	TGTGCCAGCTCACCGGACAGGGGTCCAACCTATAATGAAAAACTGTTTTTT	CASSPDRGPTYNEKLFF
TRBD2	NA	TRBV5-4	TRBJ2-5	TGTGCCAGCAGCACGTCACTAGCGGGGGTCCCGACCCAGTACTTC	CASSTSLAGVPTQYF
NA	NA	TRBV18	TRBJ1-3	TGTGCCAGCTCTCTACAGAGCTCTGGAAACACCATATATTTT	CASSLQSSGNTIYF
NA	NA	TRBV11-3	TRBJ2-3	TGTGCCAGCAGCAGAGGGCGGGGGCCGGTAGATACGCAGTATTTT	CASSRGRGPVDTQYF
NA	NA	TRBV7-7	TRBJ2-2	TGTGCTAGCAGCCTCACCCCAGGCAGTTTCACCGGGGAGCTGTTTTTT	CASSLTPGSFTGELFF
TRBD1	NA	TRBV7-6	TRBJ2-2	TGTGCCAGCAGCACTTGGGACAGAGTGAACACCGGGGAGCTGTTTTTT	CASSTWDRVNTGELFF
NA	NA	TRBV2	TRBJ1-2	TGTGCCAGCAGTGTTCGGGGGGCCGGCTATGGCTACACCTTC	CASSVRGAGYGYTF
NA	NA	TRBV25-1	TRBJ2-3	TGTGCCAGCAGTATGACCGCCGGGTCAGATACGCAGTATTTT	CASSMTAGSDTQYF
TRBD2	NA	TRBV9	TRBJ2-1	TGTGCCAGCAGCGTAGTCGGGGGGGCCTACAATGAGCAGTTCTTC	CASSVVGGAYNEQFF
NA	NA	TRBV28	TRBJ1-3	TGTGCCAGCAGTTCCCCCTCTGCAGAAGGAAACACCATATATTTT	CASSSPSAEGNTIYF
TRBD2	once	TRBV7-2	TRBJ2-7	TGTGCCAGCAGCCACATTCCTAGCGGGGGTTCCTACGAGCAGTACTTC	CASSHIPSGGSYEQYF
NA	NA	TRBV4-1	TRBJ1-3	TGCGCCAGCAGCCCTTTTACTGGAAACACCATATATTTT	CASSPFTGNTIYF
TRBD2	NA	TRBV4-3	TRBJ2-1	TGCGCCAGCAGCCTTGAGCGGGGTTACTACAATGAGCAGTTCTTC	CASSLERGYYNEQFF
NA	NA	TRBV28	TRBJ2-5	TGTGCCAGCATTCCCTCCGGTGAAGTTCAAGAGACCCAGTACTTC	CASIPSGEVQETQYF
NA	NA	TRBV4-1	TRBJ2-3	TGCGCCAGCAGCAACAGGGACCCCTGGGGGCAGTATTTT	CASSNRDPWGQYF
NA	NA	TRBV7-9	TRBJ2-1	TGTGCCAGCAGCTTCGGGTTAGGCAATGAGCAGTTCTTC	CASSFGLGNEQFF
TRBD1	NA	TRBV28	TRBJ2-2	TGTGCCAGCAGAAAAGGGACAGCCACTCTCACCGGGGAGCTGTTTTTT	CASRKGTATLTGELFF
NA	NA	TRBV18	TRBJ2-3	TGTGCCAGCTCACCAGCGGGACCCACAGATACGCAGTATTTT	CASSPAGPTDTQYF
NA	NA	TRBV11-2	TRBJ1-4	TGTGCCAGCAGCTTCCCGGGGAGCGCTAATGAAAAACTGTTTTTT	CASSFPGSANEKLFF
NA	NA	TRBV19	TRBJ1-1	TGTGCCAGTAGTACGACCCCAGGGAACACTGAAGCTTTCTTT	CASSTTPGNTEAFF